This T cell receptor (beta chain) was captured by sequencing in a study of blood T cell repertoires in COVID-19. Assay: immunoSEQ multiplex PCR; the TCRdb copy retains only in-frame clones and omits some. The sample lists about 250,000 clones; 88% were seen once. This TCR derives from a woman aged 45-60 years who had recovered from COVID-19. Sequencing used PBMCs or T cells enriched from blood (not recorded which).

The CDR3 region has the DNA TGTGCCAGCAGCCCAGGACAGATAAATTCACCCCTCCACTTT. Translated, it gives CASSPGQINSPLHF. The J gene is TRBJ1-6, the V gene TRBV7-8, with D tentatively TRBD1 (6 bases). The CDR3 contains 14 residues. V lost 5 bases and J 7 bases, leaving 12 bases between the germline ends. Per germline, CDR1 SGHVS and CDR2 FQNEAQ.